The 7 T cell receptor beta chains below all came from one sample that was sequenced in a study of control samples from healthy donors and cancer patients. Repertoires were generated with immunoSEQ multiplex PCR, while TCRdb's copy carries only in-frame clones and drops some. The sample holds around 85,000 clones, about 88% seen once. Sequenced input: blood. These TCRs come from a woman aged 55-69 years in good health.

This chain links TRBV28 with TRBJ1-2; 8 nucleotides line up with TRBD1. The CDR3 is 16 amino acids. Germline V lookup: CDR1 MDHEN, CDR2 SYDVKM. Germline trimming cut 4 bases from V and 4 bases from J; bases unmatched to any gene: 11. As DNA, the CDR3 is TGTGCCAGCAGTTCTTCCACCGGGACAGGACCCTATGGCTACACCTTC. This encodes CASSSSTGTGPYGYTF.

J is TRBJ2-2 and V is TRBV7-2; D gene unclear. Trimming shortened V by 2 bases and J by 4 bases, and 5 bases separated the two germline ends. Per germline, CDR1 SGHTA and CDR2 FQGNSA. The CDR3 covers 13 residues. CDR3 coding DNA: TGTGCCAGCAGCTTAATCCGCACCGGGGAGCTGTTTTTT. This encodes CASSLIRTGELFF.

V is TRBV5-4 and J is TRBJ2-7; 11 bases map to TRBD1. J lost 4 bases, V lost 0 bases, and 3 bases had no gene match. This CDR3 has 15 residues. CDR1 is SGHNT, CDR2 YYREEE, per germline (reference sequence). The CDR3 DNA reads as TGTGCCAGCAGCTTGGCCAGGGACAGGGGGTACGAGCAGTACTTC. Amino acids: CASSLARDRGYEQYF. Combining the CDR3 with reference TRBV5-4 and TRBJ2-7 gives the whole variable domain ETGVTQSPTHLIKTRGQQVTLRCSSQSGHNTVSWYQQALGQGPQFIFQYYREEENGRGNFPPRFSGLQFPNYSSELNVNALELDDSALYLCASSLARDRGYEQYFGPGTRLTVT.

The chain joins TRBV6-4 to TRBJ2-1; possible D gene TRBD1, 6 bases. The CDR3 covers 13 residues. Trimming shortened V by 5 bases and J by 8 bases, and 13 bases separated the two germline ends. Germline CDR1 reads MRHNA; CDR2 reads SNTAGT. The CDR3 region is CASSRTESDEQFF. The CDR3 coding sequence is TGTGCCAGCAGTCGGACAGAATCAGATGAGCAGTTCTTC.

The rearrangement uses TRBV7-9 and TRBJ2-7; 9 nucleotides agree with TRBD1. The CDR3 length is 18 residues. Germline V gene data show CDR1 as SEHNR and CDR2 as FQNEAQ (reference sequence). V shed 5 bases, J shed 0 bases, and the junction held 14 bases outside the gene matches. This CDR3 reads CASSPFPGQGSSSYEQYF. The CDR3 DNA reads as TGTGCCAGCAGCCCGTTCCCGGGACAGGGATCGAGCTCCTACGAGCAGTACTTC.

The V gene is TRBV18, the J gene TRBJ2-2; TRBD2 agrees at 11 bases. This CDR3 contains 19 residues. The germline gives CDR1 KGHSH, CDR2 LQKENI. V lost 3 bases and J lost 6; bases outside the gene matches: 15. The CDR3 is CASSPSISGRALEAGELFF. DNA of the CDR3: TGTGCCAGCTCACCCTCAATTAGCGGGAGGGCCCTCGAAGCCGGGGAGCTGTTTTTT. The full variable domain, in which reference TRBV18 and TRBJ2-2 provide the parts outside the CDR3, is NAGVMQNPRHLVRRRGQEARLRCSPMKGHSHVYWYRQLPEEGLKFMVYLQKENIIDESGMPKERFSAEFPKEGPSILRIQQVVRGDSAAYFCASSPSISGRALEAGELFFGEGSRLTVL.

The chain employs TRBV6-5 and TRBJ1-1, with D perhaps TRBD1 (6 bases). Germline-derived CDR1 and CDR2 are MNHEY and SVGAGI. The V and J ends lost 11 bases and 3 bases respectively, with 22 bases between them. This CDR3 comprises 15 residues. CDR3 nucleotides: TGTGCCTCCCGGGGGGCGGGGGCGGGCGACACTGAAGCTTTCTTT. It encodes CASRGAGAGDTEAFF.